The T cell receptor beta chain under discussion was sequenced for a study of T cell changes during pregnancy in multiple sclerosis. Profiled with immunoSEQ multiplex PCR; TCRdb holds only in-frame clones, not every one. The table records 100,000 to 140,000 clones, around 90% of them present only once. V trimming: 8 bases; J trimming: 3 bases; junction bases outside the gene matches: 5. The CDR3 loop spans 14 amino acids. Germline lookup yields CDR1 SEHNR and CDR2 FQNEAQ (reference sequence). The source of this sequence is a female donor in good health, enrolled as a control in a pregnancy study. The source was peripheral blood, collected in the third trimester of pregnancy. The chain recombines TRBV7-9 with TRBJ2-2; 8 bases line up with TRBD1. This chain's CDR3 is CASPHRGDTGELFF. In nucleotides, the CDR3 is TGTGCCAGCCCTCACAGGGGGGACACCGGGGAGCTGTTTTTT.